This T cell receptor beta chain derives from a study of beta chain features in type 1 diabetes. Background on the study: The patients were much like the healthy donors in age, gender and cell yields. Researchers looked at around 100 million sorted cells across all samples.

Germline assignment: CDR1 SGHTA and CDR2 FQGNSA. Trimming removed 5 bases from V and 4 bases from J; junction bases left unmatched: 7. The CDR3 contains 14 residues. What was sequenced were expressed TCRB transcripts, since all of the isolated RNA had been reverse transcribed. Naive, central memory and regulatory T cell samples averaged around 3.8 million reads. Sequencing used immunoSEQ multiplex PCR; TCRdb keeps in-frame clones, though not all of them. Of around 430,000 clones listed, 30% are singletons. What was sequenced was naive CD4+ T cells from blood. The TCR was taken from a man younger than 35 in good health. The chain recombines TRBV7-2 with TRBJ1-2; 7 nucleotides align to TRBD1. This CDR3 is CASSVGTELYGYTF. The DNA of the CDR3 is TGTGCCAGCAGCGTGGGGACAGAGCTCTATGGCTACACCTTC.